This T cell receptor (beta chain) was sequenced for a study of blood T cell repertoires in COVID-19. Recovered participants had two consecutive negative NP/OP PCR tests, healthcare professional clearance, or symptom resolution. CDR1 is SGHDT, CDR2 YYEEEE, per germline. The CDR3 runs 13 residues. V was shortened by 1 base and J by 7 bases, with 6 bases between the two germline ends. Original processing notes: Amplification of reference gene primers was used by the study to estimate nucleated cell counts. The table came from immunoSEQ multiplex PCR; TCRdb's copy has only in-frame clones and leaves some out. That table is the source of V, J and clone size, and D and trimming were worked out from the DNA. The data hold roughly 400,000 clones, with around 90% observed a single time.

The sample taken for sequencing was PBMCs or T cells enriched from blood (not recorded which). The clonotype originates from a young man who had recovered from COVID-19. The genes are TRBV5-6 and TRBJ1-6; D is unclear. CDR3 residues: CASSLYLNSPLHF. In DNA, the CDR3 is TGTGCCAGCAGCTTGTATTTAAATTCACCCCTCCACTTT.